The 3 T cell receptor beta chains in this list originate from one sample, sequenced in a study of CD8+CD57+ T cells in acquired aplastic anemia. Sequenced patients had shown CD8+CD57+ cell expansion by flow cytometry. Genomic DNA constituted the template upon which TCR beta VDJ and CDR3 profiling was performed. TCRdb analysed the reads with MiXCR anew, one entry per CDR3 protein. The sample carries some 160,000 distinct CDR3 sequences, around 48% recorded once. The sequencing sample was made of sorted CD4+, CD8+, or CD8+CD57+ T cells (not recorded which) from PBMCs. These receptors originate from a human donor with aplastic anemia.

This clonotype has a count of ten or more. This sequence joins TRBV7-2 and TRBJ2-1; D gene unclear. The CDR3 loop spans 15 amino acids. Germline loops: CDR1 SGHTA, CDR2 FQGNSA. V lost 3 bases and J 0 bases, leaving 9 bases between the germline ends. DNA of the CDR3: TGTGCCAGCAGCTTTGTGAAGGGCTCCTACAATGAGCAGTTCTTC. Its translation: CASSFVKGSYNEQFF.

This clonotype has only one observation. The V call is TRBV20-1, the J call TRBJ2-7; 9 bases are shared with TRBD1. V lost 4 bases and J lost 3; bases outside the gene matches: 4. This CDR3 region has 13 residues. Germline V CDR1 and CDR2: DFQATT, SNEGSKA (reference sequence). This CDR3 is CSATMTGGYEQYF. The CDR3 DNA reads as TGCAGTGCTACTATGACAGGGGGCTACGAGCAGTACTTC.

The CDR3 nucleotides are TGCAGTGCTAGTCCAGGGAGTTCCCCATCCTACGAGCAGTACTTC. Protein: CSASPGSSPSYEQYF. The chain has TRBV29-1 and TRBJ2-7, with D perhaps TRBD1 or TRBD2 (5 bases each). The CDR3 totals 15 residues. The germline gives CDR1 SQVTM, CDR2 ANQGSEA.